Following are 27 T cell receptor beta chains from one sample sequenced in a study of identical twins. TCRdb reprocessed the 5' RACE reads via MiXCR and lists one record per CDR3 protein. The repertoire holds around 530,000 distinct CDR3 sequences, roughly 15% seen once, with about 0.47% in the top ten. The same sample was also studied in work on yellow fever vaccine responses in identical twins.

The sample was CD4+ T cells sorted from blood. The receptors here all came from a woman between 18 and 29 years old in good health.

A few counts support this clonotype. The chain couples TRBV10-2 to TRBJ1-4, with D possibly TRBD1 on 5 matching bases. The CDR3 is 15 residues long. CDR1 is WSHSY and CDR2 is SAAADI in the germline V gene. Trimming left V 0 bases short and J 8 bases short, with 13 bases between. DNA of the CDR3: TGCGCCAGCAGTGAGTCCGGCAGGGAAGGCGAAAAACTGTTTTTT. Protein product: CASSESGREGEKLFF.

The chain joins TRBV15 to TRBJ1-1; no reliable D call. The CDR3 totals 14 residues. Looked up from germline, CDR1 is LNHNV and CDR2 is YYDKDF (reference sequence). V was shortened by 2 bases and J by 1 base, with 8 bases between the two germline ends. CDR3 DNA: TGTGCCACCAGCAGAACTACACCGAACACTGAAGCTTTCTTT. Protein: CATSRTTPNTEAFF.

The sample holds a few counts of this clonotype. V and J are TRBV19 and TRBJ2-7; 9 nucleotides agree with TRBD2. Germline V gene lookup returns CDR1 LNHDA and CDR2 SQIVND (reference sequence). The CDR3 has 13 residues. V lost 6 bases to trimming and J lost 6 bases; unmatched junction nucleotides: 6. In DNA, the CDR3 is TGTGCCAGTAGAGACGCGGGAGGGAGCGAGCAGTACTTC. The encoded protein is CASRDAGGSEQYF.

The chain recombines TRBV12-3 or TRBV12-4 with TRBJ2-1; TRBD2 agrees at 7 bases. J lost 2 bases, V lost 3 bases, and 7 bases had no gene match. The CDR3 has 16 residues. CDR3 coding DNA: TGTGCCAGCAGTTTCCGGAGCGGGACCGCCTACAATGAGCAGTTCTTC. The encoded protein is CASSFRSGTAYNEQFF.

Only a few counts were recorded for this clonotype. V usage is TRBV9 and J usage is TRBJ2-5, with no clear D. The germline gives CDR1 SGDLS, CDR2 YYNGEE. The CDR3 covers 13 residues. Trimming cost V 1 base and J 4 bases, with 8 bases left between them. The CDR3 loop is CASSVLLGETQYF. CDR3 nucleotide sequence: TGTGCCAGCAGCGTACTTTTGGGAGAGACCCAGTACTTC.

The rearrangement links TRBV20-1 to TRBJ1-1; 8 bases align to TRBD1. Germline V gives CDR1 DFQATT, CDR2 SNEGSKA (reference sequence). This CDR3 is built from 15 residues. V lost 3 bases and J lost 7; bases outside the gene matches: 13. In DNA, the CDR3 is TGCAGTGCTAGCAACCAGGACAGGGCTAACTTTGAAGCTTTCTTT. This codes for CSASNQDRANFEAFF.

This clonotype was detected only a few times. This chain's CDR3 is CASSYSGTSSYNEQFF. Written as DNA, the CDR3 is TGTGCCAGCAGCTATAGCGGGACGAGCTCCTACAATGAGCAGTTCTTC. This rearrangement joins TRBV7-9 to TRBJ2-1; 8 bases fit TRBD2. In germline, CDR1 is SEHNR, CDR2 FQNEAQ (reference sequence). The CDR3 runs to 16 residues. Trimming cost V 4 bases and J 0 bases; bases outside gene matches: 5. The whole variable domain, filled in from reference TRBV7-9 and TRBJ2-1, reads DTGVSQNPRHKITKRGQNVTFRCDPISEHNRLYWYRQTLGQGPEFLTYFQNEAQLEKSRLLSDRFSAERPKGSFSTLEIQRTEQGDSAMYLCASSYSGTSSYNEQFFGPGTRLTVL.

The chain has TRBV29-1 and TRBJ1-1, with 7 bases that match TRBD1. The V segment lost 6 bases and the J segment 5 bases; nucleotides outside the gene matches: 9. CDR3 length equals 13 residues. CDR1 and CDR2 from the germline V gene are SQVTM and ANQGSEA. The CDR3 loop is CSVRRQGGTEAFF. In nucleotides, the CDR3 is TGCAGCGTCAGACGACAGGGTGGAACTGAAGCTTTCTTT.

The CDR3 loop is CASSRRTGSYNEQFF. The CDR3 DNA reads TGTGCCAGCAGCAGACGGACAGGATCCTACAATGAGCAGTTCTTC. The V gene is TRBV5-6, the J gene TRBJ2-1, with 7 bases aligning to TRBD1. J gave up 1 base and V 4 bases, and 5 bases lay outside the gene matches. The CDR3 is 15 residues long. Germline V gene data show CDR1 as SGHDT and CDR2 as YYEEEE. Combining the CDR3 with reference TRBV5-6 and TRBJ2-1 gives the whole variable domain DAGVTQSPTHLIKTRGQQVTLRCSPKSGHDTVSWYQQALGQGPQFIFQYYEEEERQRGNFPDRFSGHQFPNYSSELNVNALLLGDSALYLCASSRRTGSYNEQFFGPGTRLTVL.

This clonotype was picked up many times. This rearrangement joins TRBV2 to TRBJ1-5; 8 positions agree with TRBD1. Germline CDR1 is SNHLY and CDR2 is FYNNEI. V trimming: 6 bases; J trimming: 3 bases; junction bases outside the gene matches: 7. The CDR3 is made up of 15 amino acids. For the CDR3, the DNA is TGTGCCAGCAGGGCAGGGGGCCTAGTCAATCAGCCCCAGCATTTT. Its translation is CASRAGGLVNQPQHF.

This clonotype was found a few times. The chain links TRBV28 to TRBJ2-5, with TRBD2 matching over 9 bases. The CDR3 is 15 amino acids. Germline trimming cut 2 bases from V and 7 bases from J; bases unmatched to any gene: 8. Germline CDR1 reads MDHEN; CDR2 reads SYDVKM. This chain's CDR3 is CASSLGLAGRWTQYF. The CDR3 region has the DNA TGTGCCAGCAGTTTAGGGCTAGCGGGGAGGTGGACCCAGTACTTC.

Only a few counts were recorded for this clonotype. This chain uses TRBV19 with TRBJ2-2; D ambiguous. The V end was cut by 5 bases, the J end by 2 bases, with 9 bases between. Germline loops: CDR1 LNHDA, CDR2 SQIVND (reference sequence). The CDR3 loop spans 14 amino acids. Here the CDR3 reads CASSSKLNTGELFF. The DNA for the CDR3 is TGTGCCAGTAGTTCCAAACTAAACACCGGGGAGCTGTTTTTT.

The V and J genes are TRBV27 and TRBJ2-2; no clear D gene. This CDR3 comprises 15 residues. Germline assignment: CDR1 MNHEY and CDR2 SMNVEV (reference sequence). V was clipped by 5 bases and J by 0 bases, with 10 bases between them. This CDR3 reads CASSPFGSNTGELFF. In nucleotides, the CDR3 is TGTGCCAGCAGTCCGTTTGGGTCGAACACCGGGGAGCTGTTTTTT.

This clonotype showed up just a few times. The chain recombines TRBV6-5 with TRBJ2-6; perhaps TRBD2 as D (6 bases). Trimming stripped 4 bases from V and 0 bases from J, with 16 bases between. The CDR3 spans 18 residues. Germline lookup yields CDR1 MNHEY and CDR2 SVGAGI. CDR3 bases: TGTGCCAGCAGTTCATTTTCGGGGACTGTCTCTGGGGCCAACGTCCTGACTTTC. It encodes CASSSFSGTVSGANVLTF.

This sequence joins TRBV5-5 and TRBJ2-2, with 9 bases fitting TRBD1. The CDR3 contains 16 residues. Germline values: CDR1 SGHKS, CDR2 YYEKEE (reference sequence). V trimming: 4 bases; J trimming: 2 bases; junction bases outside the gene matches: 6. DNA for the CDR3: TGTGCCAGCAGCCTACAGGGGGCGGTTAACACCGGGGAGCTGTTTTTT. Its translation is CASSLQGAVNTGELFF.

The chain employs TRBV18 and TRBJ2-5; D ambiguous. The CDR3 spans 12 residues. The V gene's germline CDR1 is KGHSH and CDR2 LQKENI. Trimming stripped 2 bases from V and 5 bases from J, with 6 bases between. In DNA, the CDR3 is TGTGCCAGCTCACCATCGATTGAGACCCAGTACTTC. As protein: CASSPSIETQYF.

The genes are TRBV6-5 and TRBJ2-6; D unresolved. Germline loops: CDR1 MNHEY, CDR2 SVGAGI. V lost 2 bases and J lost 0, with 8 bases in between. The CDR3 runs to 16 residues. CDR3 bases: TGTGCCAGCAGTTACGAGAGGTCCTCTGGGGCCAACGTCCTGACTTTC. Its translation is CASSYERSSGANVLTF.

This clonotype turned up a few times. CDR3 protein: CASSLSGGGQYF. CDR3 nucleotide sequence: TGTGCCAGCAGCTTATCCGGGGGAGGTCAGTACTTC. J is TRBJ2-5 and V is TRBV11-2, with D possibly matching TRBD2 (6 bases). With 2 bases removed from V and 11 bases from J, the gap between germline ends came to 12 bases. Germline V CDR1 and CDR2: SGHAT, FQNNGV. The CDR3 contains 12 residues.

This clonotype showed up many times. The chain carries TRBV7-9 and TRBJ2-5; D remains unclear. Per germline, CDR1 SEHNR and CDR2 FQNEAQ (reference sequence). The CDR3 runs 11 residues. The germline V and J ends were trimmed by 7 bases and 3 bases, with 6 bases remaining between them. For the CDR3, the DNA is TGTGCCAGCACCCAGGAAGAGACCCAGTACTTC. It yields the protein CASTQEETQYF.

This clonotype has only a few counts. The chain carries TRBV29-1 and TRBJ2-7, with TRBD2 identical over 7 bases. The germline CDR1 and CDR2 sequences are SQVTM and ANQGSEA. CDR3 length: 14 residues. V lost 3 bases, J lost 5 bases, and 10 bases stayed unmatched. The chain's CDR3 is CSVDPRGAGDEQYF. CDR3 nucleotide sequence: TGCAGCGTTGATCCCCGCGGGGCGGGAGACGAGCAGTACTTC.

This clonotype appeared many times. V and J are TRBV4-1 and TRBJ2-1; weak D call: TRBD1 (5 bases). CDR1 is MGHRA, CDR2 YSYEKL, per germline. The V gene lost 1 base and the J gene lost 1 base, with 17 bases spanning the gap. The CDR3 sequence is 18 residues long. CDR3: CASSQGMARGRSYNEQFF. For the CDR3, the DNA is TGCGCCAGCAGCCAAGGAATGGCAAGGGGAAGGTCCTACAATGAGCAGTTCTTC.

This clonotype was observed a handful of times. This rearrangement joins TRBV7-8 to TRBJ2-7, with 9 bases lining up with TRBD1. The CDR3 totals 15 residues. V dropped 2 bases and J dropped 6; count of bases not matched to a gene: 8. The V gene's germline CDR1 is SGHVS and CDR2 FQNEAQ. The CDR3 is CASSLPGTGIFEQYV. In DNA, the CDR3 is TGTGCCAGCAGCTTACCCGGGACAGGGATCTTCGAGCAGTACGTC.

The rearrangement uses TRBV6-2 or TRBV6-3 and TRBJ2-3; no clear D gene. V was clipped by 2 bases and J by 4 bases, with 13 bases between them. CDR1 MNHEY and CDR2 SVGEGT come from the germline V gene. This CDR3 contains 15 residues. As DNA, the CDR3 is TGTGCCAGCAGTTACCTCCGCCCCAGCGCAGATACGCAGTATTTT. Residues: CASSYLRPSADTQYF.

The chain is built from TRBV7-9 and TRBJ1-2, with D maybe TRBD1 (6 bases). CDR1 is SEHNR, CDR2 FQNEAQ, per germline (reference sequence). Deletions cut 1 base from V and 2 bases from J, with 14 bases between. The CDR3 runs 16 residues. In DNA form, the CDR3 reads TGTGCCAGCAGCTTAGGTACGGGGGCGCAAAACTATGGCTACACCTTC. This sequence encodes CASSLGTGAQNYGYTF.

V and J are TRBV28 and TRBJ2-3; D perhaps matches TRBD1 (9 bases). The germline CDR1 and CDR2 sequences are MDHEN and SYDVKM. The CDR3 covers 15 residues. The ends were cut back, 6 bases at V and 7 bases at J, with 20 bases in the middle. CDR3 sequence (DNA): TGTGCCAGCAGCCGAACAGGGGGCGGGGGGTATACGCAGTATTTT. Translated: CASSRTGGGGYTQYF.

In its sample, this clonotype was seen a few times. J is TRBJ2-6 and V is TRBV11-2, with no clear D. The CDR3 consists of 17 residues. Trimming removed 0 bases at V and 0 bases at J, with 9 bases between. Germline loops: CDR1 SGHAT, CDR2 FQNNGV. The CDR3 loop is CASSLDPPGSGANVLTF. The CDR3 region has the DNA TGTGCCAGCAGCTTAGACCCGCCAGGCTCTGGGGCCAACGTCCTGACTTTC. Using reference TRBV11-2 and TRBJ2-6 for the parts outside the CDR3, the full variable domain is EAGVAQSPRYKIIEKRQSVAFWCNPISGHATLYWYQQILGQGPKLLIQFQNNGVVDDSQLPKDRFSAERLKGVDSTLKIQPAKLEDSAVYLCASSLDPPGSGANVLTFGAGSRLTVL.

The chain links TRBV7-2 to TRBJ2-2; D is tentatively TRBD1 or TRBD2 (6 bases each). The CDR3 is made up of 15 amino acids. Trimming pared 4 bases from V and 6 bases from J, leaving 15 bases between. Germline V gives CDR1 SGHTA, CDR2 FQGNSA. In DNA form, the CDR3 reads TGTGCCAGCAGCTCCTCTAGTAGGGGGGCCGGGGAGCTGTTTTTT. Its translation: CASSSSSRGAGELFF.